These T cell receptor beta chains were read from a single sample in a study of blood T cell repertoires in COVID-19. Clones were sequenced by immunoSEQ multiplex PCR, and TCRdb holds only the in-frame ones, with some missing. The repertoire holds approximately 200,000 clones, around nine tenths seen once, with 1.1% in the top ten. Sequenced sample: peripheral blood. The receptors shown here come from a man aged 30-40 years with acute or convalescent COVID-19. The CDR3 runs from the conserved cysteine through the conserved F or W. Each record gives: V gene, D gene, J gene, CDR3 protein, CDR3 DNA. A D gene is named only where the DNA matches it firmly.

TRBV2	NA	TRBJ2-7	CASRRDRSEQYF	TGTGCCAGCAGGAGGGATCGGTCCGAGCAGTACTTC
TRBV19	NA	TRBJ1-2	CASSIPTGNYGYTF	TGTGCCAGTAGTATACCGACAGGCAACTATGGCTACACCTTC
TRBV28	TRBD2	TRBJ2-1	CASTRSNPGLAGGPRNEQFF	TGTGCCAGCACCCGTTCGAATCCGGGACTAGCGGGAGGGCCTCGGAATGAGCAGTTCTTC
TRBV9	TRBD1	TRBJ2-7	CASSVETGGGYEQYF	TGTGCCAGCAGCGTAGAGACAGGGGGTGGCTACGAGCAGTACTTC
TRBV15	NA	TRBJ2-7	CATSRDQVTRQSEQYF	TGTGCCACCAGCAGAGATCAGGTTACCAGACAGTCCGAGCAGTACTTC
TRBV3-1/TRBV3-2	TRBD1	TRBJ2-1	CASTGGGASSYNEQFF	TGTGCCAGCACAGGGGGTGGGGCCAGCTCCTACAATGAGCAGTTCTTC
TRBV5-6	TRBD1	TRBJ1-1	CASSWGQLNTEAFF	TGTGCCAGCAGCTGGGGACAGCTGAACACTGAAGCTTTCTTT
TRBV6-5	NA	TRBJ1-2	CASSYSRALRYGYTF	TGTGCCAGCAGTTACTCCAGGGCTCTACGCTATGGCTACACCTTC
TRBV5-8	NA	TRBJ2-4	CASSSRENIQYF	TGTGCCAGCAGCTCCCGTGAGAACATTCAGTACTTC
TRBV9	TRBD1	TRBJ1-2	CASSPSTGGVYGYTF	TGTGCCAGCAGCCCTTCGACAGGGGGCGTCTATGGCTACACCTTC
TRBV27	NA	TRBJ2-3	CASSLNRVTDTQYF	TGTGCCAGCAGTTTAAATCGAGTCACAGATACGCAGTATTTT
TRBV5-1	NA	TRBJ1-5	CASSLQTDQPQHF	TGCGCCAGCAGCTTACAGACCGATCAGCCCCAGCATTTT
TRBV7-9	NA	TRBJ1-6	CASSLERGADYNSPLHF	TGTGCCAGCAGCTTAGAACGCGGGGCTGACTATAATTCACCCCTCCACTTT